This TCR beta chain was identified in a study of graft-versus-host responses after intestinal transplantation. Study summary: The whole recipient group had anti-thymocyte globulin induction followed by tacrolimus and steroids for 2 to 3 years.

Generated by immunoSEQ multiplex PCR, the TCRdb table keeps only in-frame clones and is missing some. The sample consists of 65,000 to 90,000 clones, about 90% of them appearing once. This clone came up a few times. Its antigen is undetermined. Per the germline V gene, CDR1 is SEHNR and CDR2 is FQNEAQ (reference sequence). The CDR3 is made up of 15 amino acids. V trimming: 0 bases; J trimming: 2 bases; junction bases outside the gene matches: 3. The sample here was unstimulated CD8+ T cells sorted from spleen or lymph node cells, taken before transplant. This clonotype originated in a human donor who was the organ donor for an intestinal transplant. The chain carries TRBV7-9 and TRBJ2-5; 7 nucleotides align to TRBD2. The CDR3 here is CASSLALGLQETQYF. CDR3 sequence (DNA): TGTGCCAGCAGCTTAGCCCTGGGACTACAAGAGACCCAGTACTTC.